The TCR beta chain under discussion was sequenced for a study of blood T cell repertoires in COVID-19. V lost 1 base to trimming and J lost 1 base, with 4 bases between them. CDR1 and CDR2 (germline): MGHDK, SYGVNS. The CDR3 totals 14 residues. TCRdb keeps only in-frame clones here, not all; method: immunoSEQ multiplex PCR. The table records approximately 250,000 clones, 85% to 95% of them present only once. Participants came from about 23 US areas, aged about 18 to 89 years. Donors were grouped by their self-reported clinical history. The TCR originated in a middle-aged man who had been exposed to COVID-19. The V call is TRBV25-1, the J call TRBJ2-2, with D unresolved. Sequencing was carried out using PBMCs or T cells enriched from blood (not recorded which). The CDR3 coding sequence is TGTGCCAGCAGTGAATTTCTGAACACCGGGGAGCTGTTTTTT. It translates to CASSEFLNTGELFF.